The rows below give T cell receptor beta chains drawn from one sample of a study of blood T cell repertoires in COVID-19. The data were produced by immunoSEQ multiplex PCR, yet TCRdb's version contains in-frame clones alone and is incomplete. Here the sample spans 110,000 to 150,000 clones, approximately 92% being singletons. Specimen: peripheral blood. These TCRs come from a woman aged 55-69 years with active COVID-19. CDR3s leave out the opening cysteine and the closing phenylalanine or tryptophan. D genes are given only for firm matches.

TRBD1 | TRBJ1-1 | TRBV18 | ASSLTGVGTEAF
- | TRBJ2-7 | TRBV7-2 | ASSLEEGYEQY
TRBD2 | TRBJ2-7 | TRBV18 | ASSPPGIAGVYEQY
- | TRBJ1-5 | TRBV19 | ASSLKTGQPQH
- | TRBJ1-1 | TRBV5-1 | ASSLAGEGVSTEAF
TRBD2 | TRBJ2-3 | TRBV3-1/TRBV3-2 | ASRLTSGKTDTQY
- | TRBJ2-7 | TRBV3-1/TRBV3-2 | ASSQAAVQGFSYEQY
- | TRBJ1-1 | TRBV6-5 | ASSREGGTEAF
- | TRBJ1-4 | TRBV5-1 | ASSEQGWEKLF
- | TRBJ2-3 | TRBV7-2 | ASSLAGRIGGADTQY
- | TRBJ1-2 | TRBV5-6 | ASSLSSVSNYGYT
- | TRBJ2-5 | TRBV4-3 | ASSQDSRQGTQY
- | TRBJ1-5 | TRBV27 | ASSSSWDTYFNQPQH
- | TRBJ2-7 | TRBV28 | ASSQTGASYEQY
- | TRBJ2-7 | TRBV15 | ATSREVGGPYEQY
- | TRBJ2-1 | TRBV7-2 | ASSPLALTNNEQF
TRBD2 | TRBJ2-2 | TRBV28 | ASSPGLDTGELF
TRBD2 | TRBJ2-1 | TRBV5-1 | ASSLAPGGYNEQF
TRBD1 | TRBJ1-6 | TRBV7-3 | ASSSRGLPSPLH
TRBD2 | TRBJ2-1 | TRBV7-2 | ASSTREGRVHNEQF
- | TRBJ2-7 | TRBV6-5 | ASSYSILHEQY
- | TRBJ2-5 | TRBV4-1 | ASSRAGVGTQY
TRBD2 | TRBJ2-7 | TRBV3-1/TRBV3-2 | ASSLRDYGTYEQY
- | TRBJ2-1 | TRBV19 | ASSIVTQANEQF
TRBD1 | TRBJ1-6 | TRBV4-1 | ASSQTGTGGNSPLH
TRBD1 | TRBJ2-7 | TRBV5-1 | ASSLAPTGSGYEQY
TRBD2 | TRBJ2-3 | TRBV5-1 | ASSLALAGGPGIYTQY
- | TRBJ1-5 | TRBV18 | ASSPDSRNQPQH
- | TRBJ1-3 | TRBV3-1/TRBV3-2 | ASSQFGAASGNTIY
TRBD1 | TRBJ1-1 | TRBV5-4 | ASSFQTGANPEAF
TRBD1 | TRBJ1-2 | TRBV15 | ATSRTGGGNYGYT
TRBD1 | TRBJ2-3 | TRBV7-8 | ASSFQGADTQY
TRBD2 | TRBJ2-1 | TRBV7-8 | ASRQVEGGRVGEQF
- | TRBJ2-5 | TRBV27 | ASSLEGLSRRTQY
TRBD1 | TRBJ1-2 | TRBV5-4 | ASSRGTGMLGGYT
- | TRBJ2-7 | TRBV3-1/TRBV3-2 | ASSQPPGSYEQY
TRBD2 | TRBJ2-7 | TRBV6-5 | VSSLTSVPYEQY
- | TRBJ2-5 | TRBV5-4 | ASSLDSVQSGQETQY
- | TRBJ2-7 | TRBV3-1/TRBV3-2 | ASSQIPGDLGAYEQY
- | TRBJ2-7 | TRBV6-2/TRBV6-3 | ASSYSRRLSSYEQY
- | TRBJ1-2 | TRBV30 | AWSREIGVGYT
- | TRBJ2-5 | TRBV4-3 | ASSQVPNSETQY